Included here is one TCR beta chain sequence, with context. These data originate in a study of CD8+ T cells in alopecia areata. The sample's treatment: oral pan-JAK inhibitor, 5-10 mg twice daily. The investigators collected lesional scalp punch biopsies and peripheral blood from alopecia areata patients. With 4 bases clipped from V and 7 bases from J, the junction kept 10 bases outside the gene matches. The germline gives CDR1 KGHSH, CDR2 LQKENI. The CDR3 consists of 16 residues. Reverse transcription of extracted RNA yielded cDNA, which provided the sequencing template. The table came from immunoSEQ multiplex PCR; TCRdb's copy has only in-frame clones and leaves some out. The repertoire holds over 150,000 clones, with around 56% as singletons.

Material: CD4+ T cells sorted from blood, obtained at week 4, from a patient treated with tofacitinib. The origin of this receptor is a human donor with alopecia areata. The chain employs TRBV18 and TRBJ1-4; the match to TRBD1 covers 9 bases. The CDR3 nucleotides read TGTGCCAGCTCACTCACACAGGGGGCGAACGGTGAAAAACTGTTTTTT. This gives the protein CASSLTQGANGEKLFF.